This is a list of T cell receptor beta chains from one sample in a study of Graves' ophthalmopathy and Graves' hyperthyroidism. TCRdb re-derived calls from the multiplex PCR reads in MiXCR, one entry per CDR3 protein. The data show around 520,000 distinct CDR3 sequences, less than 45% seen once. Specimen: peripheral blood or thyroid tissue (not recorded which). The receptors shown here come from an adult man with Graves' hyperthyroidism. CDR3s include the opening cysteine and the closing phenylalanine or tryptophan. Fields, in order: J gene, clone size, D gene, V gene, CDR3 protein, CDR3 DNA. D genes are given only for firm matches. Clone size is stated in some rows and not others, as once, few, many or a class when expanded.

TRBJ2-2,.,TRBD1,TRBV7-9,CASSSPGQGTRELFF,TGTGCCAGCAGCTCGCCGGGACAGGGGACAAGGGAGCTGTTTTTT
TRBJ1-1,.,TRBD1,TRBV7-9,CASSFRDSVNTEAFF,TGTGCCAGCAGCTTCCGGGACAGCGTGAACACTGAAGCTTTCTTT
TRBJ1-2,.,TRBD1,TRBV7-2,CASSTGGANYGYTF,TGTGCCAGCAGCACAGGGGGCGCTAACTATGGCTACACCTTC
TRBJ1-5,many,.,TRBV7-2,CASSLQGRQPQHF,TGTGCCAGCAGCTTACAGGGACGGCAGCCCCAGCATTTT
TRBJ1-1,many,.,TRBV2,CASSWLYNTEAFF,TGTGCCAGCAGTTGGCTCTATAACACTGAAGCTTTCTTT
TRBJ2-3,few,TRBD2,TRBV7-9,CASSRTSGGGTDTQYF,TGTGCCAGCAGCCGAACTAGCGGGGGAGGCACAGATACGCAGTATTTT
TRBJ2-4,.,TRBD2,TRBV24-1,CATSLDAGDIQYF,TGTGCCACCAGTTTGGACGCGGGGGACATTCAGTACTTC
TRBJ1-5,many,.,TRBV4-1,CASSQAMVNQPQHF,TGCGCCAGCAGCCAAGCCATGGTCAATCAGCCCCAGCATTTT
TRBJ1-5,.,.,TRBV6-1,CASRTGPNQPQHF,TGTGCCAGCAGAACAGGGCCGAATCAGCCCCAGCATTTT
TRBJ2-7,.,TRBD1,TRBV7-3,CASSPETGGFDNEQYF,TGTGCCAGCAGCCCTGAGACAGGGGGTTTCGACAATGAGCAGTACTTC
TRBJ2-5,once,.,TRBV2,CASSEWGAGNEQYF,TGTGCCAGCAGTGAATGGGGAGCAGGGAATGAGCAGTACTTC
TRBJ1-5,.,.,TRBV10-3,CASSLRDGHQPQHF,TGTGCCAGCAGTTTGAGGGACGGCCATCAGCCCCAGCATTTT
TRBJ1-2,many,.,TRBV7-9,CASFLGEYGYTF,TGTGCCAGCTTCTTAGGTGAATATGGCTACACCTTC
TRBJ1-2,many,.,TRBV6-1,CASSETGRNYGYTF,TGTGCCAGCAGTGAAACGGGCAGAAACTATGGCTACACCTTC
TRBJ1-4,few,.,TRBV6-5,CASKTGGANEKLFF,TGTGCCAGCAAGACGGGAGGTGCTAATGAAAAACTGTTTTTT
TRBJ2-6,few,.,TRBV10-3,CAISGSGANVLTF,TGTGCCATCTCAGGATCTGGGGCCAACGTCCTGACTTTC
TRBJ2-7,many,.,TRBV19,CASSIRGGEQYF,TGTGCCAGTAGTATTCGGGGAGGCGAGCAGTACTTC
TRBJ2-7,many,.,TRBV7-2,CASSLDINDEQYF,TGTGCCAGCAGCCTGGACATTAACGACGAGCAGTACTTC
TRBJ2-2,.,TRBD2,TRBV4-2,CASSQGTSGGQGTGELFF,TGTGCCAGCAGCCAAGGGACTAGCGGGGGACAAGGAACCGGGGAGCTGTTTTTT
TRBJ2-7,many,.,TRBV10-2,CASRATYEQYF,TGCGCCAGCAGGGCAACCTACGAGCAGTACTTC
TRBJ2-7,many,.,TRBV14,CASSQDPPGRGEQYF,TGTGCCAGCAGCCAAGATCCGCCAGGTAGAGGCGAGCAGTACTTC
TRBJ2-5,.,TRBD2,TRBV20-1,CSASPSGRAGAETQYF,TGCAGTGCTAGTCCCAGCGGGAGGGCCGGGGCAGAGACCCAGTACTTC
TRBJ2-7,many,.,TRBV12-3/TRBV12-4,CASSFRRGSYEQYF,TGTGCCAGCAGTTTTCGACGGGGTTCCTACGAGCAGTACTTC
TRBJ1-6,.,.,TRBV9,CASSVGSINNSPLHF,TGTGCCAGCAGCGTGGGTAGCATAAATAATTCACCCCTCCACTTT
TRBJ1-1,few,TRBD1,TRBV7-6,CASSTRDRGNTEAFF,TGTGCCAGCAGTACCCGCGACAGGGGGAACACTGAAGCTTTCTTT
TRBJ2-5,many,.,TRBV10-3,CAISELEEETQYF,TGTGCCATCAGTGAGTTAGAAGAAGAGACCCAGTACTTC
TRBJ1-2,.,.,TRBV29-1,CSVSSWDYGYTF,TGCAGCGTATCATCCTGGGACTATGGCTACACCTTC
TRBJ1-1,.,.,TRBV19,CASSSNMGTEAFF,TGTGCCAGTAGTTCAAACATGGGCACTGAAGCTTTCTTT
TRBJ1-6,many,.,TRBV6-1,CASSLTGNNSPLHF,TGTGCCAGCAGCCTAACAGGGAATAATTCACCCCTCCACTTT
TRBJ2-7,once,TRBD2,TRBV29-1,CSASAGGEEQYF,TGCAGTGCTTCAGCGGGGGGGGAGGAGCAGTACTTC
TRBJ2-5,.,TRBD2,TRBV20-1,CSALAGLYQETQYF,TGCAGTGCCCTAGCGGGGCTTTACCAAGAGACCCAGTACTTC
TRBJ2-7,many,TRBD2,TRBV10-3,CAISEGLAGAYEQYF,TGTGCCATCAGTGAGGGACTAGCGGGAGCCTACGAGCAGTACTTC
TRBJ2-7,many,.,TRBV12-3/TRBV12-4,CASSRGHYEQYF,TGTGCCAGCAGCCGCGGGCACTACGAGCAGTACTTC
TRBJ1-2,many,.,TRBV19,CASSPWESNYGYTF,TGTGCCAGTAGCCCGTGGGAGTCCAACTATGGCTACACCTTC
TRBJ2-5,many,.,TRBV27,CASSKMGRQETQYF,TGTGCCAGCAGCAAAATGGGCAGGCAAGAGACCCAGTACTTC
TRBJ1-2,few,.,TRBV3-1,CASSQDQGHYGYTF,TGTGCCAGCAGCCAAGACCAGGGCCACTATGGCTACACCTTC
TRBJ1-5,few,.,TRBV15,CATSSRVNQPQHF,TGTGCCACCAGCAGCAGGGTCAATCAGCCCCAGCATTTT
TRBJ2-7,.,TRBD2,TRBV10-3,CAISAKSSGGLINYEQYF,TGTGCCATCAGTGCTAAGTCTAGCGGGGGCCTCATCAACTACGAGCAGTACTTC
TRBJ2-5,many,.,TRBV11-3,CASSLPDRETQYF,TGTGCCAGCAGCTTACCCGACAGAGAGACCCAGTACTTC
TRBJ1-1,.,.,TRBV14,CASSLYRGLGTEAFF,TGTGCCAGCAGTCTCTATCGGGGTCTGGGCACTGAAGCTTTCTTT
TRBJ2-7,many,TRBD1,TRBV2,CASNRGLSYEQYF,TGTGCCAGCAACAGGGGGCTCTCCTACGAGCAGTACTTC
TRBJ2-7,many,.,TRBV7-6,CASSLAQAPIYEQYF,TGTGCCAGCAGCTTAGCACAGGCACCGATCTACGAGCAGTACTTC
TRBJ2-5,many,TRBD1,TRBV12-3/TRBV12-4,CASSGQGETQYF,TGTGCCAGCAGTGGACAGGGGGAGACCCAGTACTTC
TRBJ1-1,many,.,TRBV11-1,CASSLTSGTEAFF,TGTGCCAGCAGCTTAACTTCGGGAACCGAAGCTTTCTTT
TRBJ2-7,few,.,TRBV5-4,CASSLGGAGVHEQYF,TGTGCCAGCAGCTTGGGTGGGGCAGGGGTCCACGAGCAGTACTTC